One and the same sample provided the 18 T cell receptor beta chains below, sequenced in a study of response to subunit inactivated influenza vaccine. TCRdb re-analysed the RT-PCR reads in MiXCR, keeping a single row per CDR3 protein. The profile shows 500,000 to 600,000 distinct CDR3 sequences, 15% to 20% of them singletons. The sample here was CD4+ T cells sorted from PBMCs, taken around 25 months after vaccination. Receptor source: a man between 50 and 70 years old who received an inactivated influenza vaccine.

This clonotype was seen only a few times. V usage is TRBV24-1 and J usage is TRBJ2-1; no clear D gene. The germline V and J ends were trimmed by 6 bases and 5 bases, with 10 bases remaining between them. Germline V gene lookup returns CDR1 KGHDR and CDR2 SFDVKD. This CDR3 contains 13 residues. CDR3: CATSKTADNEQFF. CDR3 sequence (DNA): TGTGCCACCAGTAAAACCGCGGACAATGAGCAGTTCTTC.

This clonotype was counted many times. This rearrangement joins TRBV4-1 to TRBJ2-1; 11 nucleotides align to TRBD2. The V and J ends lost 1 base and 0 bases, in that order; junction bases with no gene match: 8. The CDR3 is 19 residues long. Germline-derived CDR1 and CDR2 are MGHRA and YSYEKL. CDR3 residues: CASSQVLFGTSGSYNEQFF. CDR3 nucleotide sequence: TGCGCCAGCAGCCAAGTATTATTCGGGACTAGCGGCTCCTACAATGAGCAGTTCTTC.

The V and J genes are TRBV7-9 and TRBJ1-1; 9 nucleotides line up with TRBD1. V gave up 7 bases and J gave up 4 bases; unmatched junction bases: 4. Germline V lookup: CDR1 SEHNR, CDR2 FQNEAQ (reference sequence). The CDR3 is 13 amino acids. CDR3 amino acids: CASTGTGFTEAFF. The CDR3 DNA is TGTGCCAGCACCGGGACAGGGTTCACTGAAGCTTTCTTT.

The chain is built from TRBV7-8 and TRBJ2-1; no firm D call. Germline CDR1 reads SGHVS; CDR2 reads FQNEAQ. The V end lost 1 base, the J end lost 4 bases, and 20 bases lay between the germline ends. The CDR3 spans 18 residues. CDR3 region: CASSLGSMTELPYNEQFF. DNA for the CDR3: TGTGCCAGCAGCTTAGGTTCGATGACGGAACTACCGTACAATGAGCAGTTCTTC.

CDR3 sequence: CSASQGYNQPQHF. Here the CDR3 DNA reads TGCAGTGCTAGCCAGGGATACAATCAGCCCCAGCATTTT. The gene calls are TRBV20-1 and TRBJ1-5, with D possibly being TRBD1 (5 bases). This CDR3 spans 13 amino acids. Trimming shortened V by 3 bases and J by 3 bases, and 9 bases separated the two germline ends. Germline CDR1 and CDR2: DFQATT and SNEGSKA (reference sequence).

This clonotype was observed many times. The rearrangement uses TRBV29-1 and TRBJ2-7; 10 bases align to TRBD2. Germline V gives CDR1 SQVTM, CDR2 ANQGSEA. The CDR3 spans 13 residues. With V trimmed by 8 bases and J by 0 bases, 4 bases remained unmatched. The CDR3 loop is CSLRTSGSYEQYF. The CDR3 DNA reads TGCAGCCTCCGGACTAGCGGCTCCTACGAGCAGTACTTC.

The table lists this clonotype with a few counts. This rearrangement joins TRBV9 to TRBJ2-1, with D tentatively TRBD2 (5 bases). In germline, CDR1 is SGDLS, CDR2 YYNGEE. V was pared by 10 bases and J by 8 bases, with 19 bases between. This CDR3 is 13 amino acids long. The CDR3 is CAAARGVRDEQFF. The CDR3 coding sequence is TGTGCCGCCGCCCGGGGTGTACGAGATGAGCAGTTCTTC.

CDR3 in DNA: TGCGCCAGCAGCCAAGACGTATGGACAGTTCTATCGGTGTTTTTT. Its translation: CASSQDVWTVLSVFF. The chain couples TRBV4-1 to TRBJ1-4; possible D gene TRBD1, 6 bases. This CDR3 comprises 15 residues. Deletions cut 0 bases from V and 15 bases from J, with 20 bases between. Looked up from germline, CDR1 is MGHRA and CDR2 is YSYEKL.

V gene TRBV20-1 combines with J gene TRBJ2-1; D remains unclear. This CDR3 comprises 14 residues. The germline V gene encodes CDR1 DFQATT and CDR2 SNEGSKA (reference sequence). Trimming removed 0 bases at V and 2 bases at J, with 8 bases between. The CDR3 nucleotides are TGCAGTGCTAGAGATAAGGGCCCCTACAATGAGCAGTTCTTC. This encodes CSARDKGPYNEQFF.

CDR3 nucleotide sequence: TGCAGTGTTTACAGGGCTATCCGCTATGGCTACACCTTC. It codes for CSVYRAIRYGYTF. V gene TRBV20-1 combines with J gene TRBJ1-2, with D maybe TRBD1 (6 bases). The CDR3 sequence is 13 residues long. CDR1 and CDR2 (germline): DFQATT, SNEGSKA (reference sequence). V was trimmed by 7 bases and J by 4 bases, leaving 16 bases between them.

This clonotype was found many times. This rearrangement joins TRBV30 to TRBJ2-3; 8 bases are shared with TRBD2. V was clipped by 1 base and J by 0 bases; unmatched bases: 9. This CDR3 comprises 17 residues. CDR1 is GTSNPN and CDR2 is SVGIG in the germline V gene (reference sequence). CDR3 bases: TGTGCCTGGAGTGGACGGGGGGGCCGTTCTAGCACAGATACGCAGTATTTT. Protein sequence: CAWSGRGGRSSTDTQYF.

This chain uses TRBV12-3 or TRBV12-4 with TRBJ2-5, with 11 bases fitting TRBD1. The junction had 4 bases not matched to a gene; V was cut back by 6 bases and J by 4 bases. The CDR3 length is 14 residues. The CDR3 coding sequence is TGTGCCAGCAGGGGACAGGGGGGTCGAGAGACCCAGTACTTC. This translates into CASRGQGGRETQYF.

The chain recombines TRBV6-6 with TRBJ1-2; no clear D gene. Trimming took 1 base from V and 6 from J, leaving 9 bases between them. Germline V gene data show CDR1 as MNHNY and CDR2 as SVGAGI (reference sequence). CDR3 size: 13 residues. The CDR3 reads CASSYFEGDGYTF. DNA of the CDR3: TGTGCCAGCAGTTACTTTGAAGGAGATGGCTACACCTTC.

This clonotype was seen more than once but under ten times. The genes are TRBV11-1 and TRBJ2-1; D perhaps matches TRBD2 (5 bases). Germline V gene lookup returns CDR1 SGHAT and CDR2 FQDESV (reference sequence). The V and J ends lost 1 base and 8 bases respectively, with 12 bases between them. This CDR3 region has 14 residues. CDR3 loop: CASSLVGSGYEQFF. Written as DNA, the CDR3 is TGTGCCAGCAGCTTAGTTGGGAGTGGGTATGAGCAGTTCTTC.

In its sample, this clonotype was seen a few times. The chain employs TRBV5-1 and TRBJ2-7, with 14 bases identical to TRBD2. The germline CDR1 and CDR2 sequences are SGHRS and YFSETQ. The length of the CDR3 is 16 residues. The V gene end was trimmed by 4 bases and the J gene end by 3 bases; junction bases not matched to a gene: 6. The chain's CDR3 is CASSVGTSGGLYEQYF. CDR3 DNA sequence: TGCGCCAGCAGCGTAGGGACTAGCGGGGGTCTCTACGAGCAGTACTTC.

The V call is TRBV5-1, the J call TRBJ2-7; 8 bases are a match to TRBD1. The CDR3 contains 14 residues. Germline trimming cut 4 bases from V and 5 bases from J; bases unmatched to any gene: 8. Germline V gene lookup returns CDR1 SGHRS and CDR2 YFSETQ. The CDR3 reads CASSPRSGGDEQYF. The CDR3 nucleotides are TGCGCCAGCAGCCCACGGTCAGGGGGCGACGAGCAGTACTTC.

J is TRBJ1-1 and V is TRBV28; D is uncertain. The CDR3 loop spans 15 amino acids. Germline assignment: CDR1 MDHEN and CDR2 SYDVKM. V lost 2 bases and J lost 6, with 16 bases in between. The CDR3 spells CASSLGLGRLAEAFF. The CDR3 coding sequence is TGTGCCAGCAGTTTAGGACTGGGGAGATTGGCTGAAGCTTTCTTT. Filled out from reference TRBV28 and TRBJ1-1, the complete variable domain reads DVKVTQSSRYLVKRTGEKVFLECVQDMDHENMFWYRQDPGLGLRLIYFSYDVKMKEKGDIPEGYSVSREKKERFSLILESASTNQTSMYLCASSLGLGRLAEAFFGQGTRLTVV.

This clonotype was detected only a few times. The chain is built from TRBV29-1 and TRBJ1-2, with 8 bases fitting TRBD1. CDR1 is SQVTM, CDR2 ANQGSEA, per germline. V lost 6 bases, J lost 1 base, and 4 bases stayed unmatched. The CDR3 is made up of 13 amino acids. CDR3 in DNA: TGCAGCGTCCCGGGACAGGATAACTATGGCTACACCTTC. Translating it yields CSVPGQDNYGYTF.